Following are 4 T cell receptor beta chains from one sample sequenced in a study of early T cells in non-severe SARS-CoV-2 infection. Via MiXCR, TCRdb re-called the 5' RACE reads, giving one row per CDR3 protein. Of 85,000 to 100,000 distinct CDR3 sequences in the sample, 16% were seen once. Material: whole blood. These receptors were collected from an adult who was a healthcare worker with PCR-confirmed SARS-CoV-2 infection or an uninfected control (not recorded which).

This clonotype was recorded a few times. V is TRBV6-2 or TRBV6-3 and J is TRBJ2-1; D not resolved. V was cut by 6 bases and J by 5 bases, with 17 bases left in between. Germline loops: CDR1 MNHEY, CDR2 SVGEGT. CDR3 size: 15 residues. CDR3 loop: CASRWLPDSNNEQFF. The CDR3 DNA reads TGTGCCAGCAGATGGCTGCCTGATTCTAACAATGAGCAGTTCTTC.

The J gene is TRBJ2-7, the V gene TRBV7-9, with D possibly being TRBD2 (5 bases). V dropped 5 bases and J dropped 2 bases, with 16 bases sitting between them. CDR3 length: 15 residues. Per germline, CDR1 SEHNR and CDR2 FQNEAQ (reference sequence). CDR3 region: CASSPGMRTPYEQYF. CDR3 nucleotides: TGTGCCAGCAGCCCCGGGATGAGGACTCCCTACGAGCAGTACTTC.

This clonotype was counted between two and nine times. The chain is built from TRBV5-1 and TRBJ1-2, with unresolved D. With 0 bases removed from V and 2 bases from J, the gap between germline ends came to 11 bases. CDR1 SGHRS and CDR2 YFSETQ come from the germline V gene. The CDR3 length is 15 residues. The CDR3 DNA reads TGCGCCAGCAGCTTGGAGTTTGCAGGAAACTATGGCTACACCTTC. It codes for CASSLEFAGNYGYTF.

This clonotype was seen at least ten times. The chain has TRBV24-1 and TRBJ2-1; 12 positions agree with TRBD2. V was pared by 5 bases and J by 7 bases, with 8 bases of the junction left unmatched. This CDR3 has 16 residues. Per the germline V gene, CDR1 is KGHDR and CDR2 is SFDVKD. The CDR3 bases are TGTGCCACCAGTGCCCTGCTAGCGGGGGGGCCTAATGAGCAGTTCTTC. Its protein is CATSALLAGGPNEQFF.